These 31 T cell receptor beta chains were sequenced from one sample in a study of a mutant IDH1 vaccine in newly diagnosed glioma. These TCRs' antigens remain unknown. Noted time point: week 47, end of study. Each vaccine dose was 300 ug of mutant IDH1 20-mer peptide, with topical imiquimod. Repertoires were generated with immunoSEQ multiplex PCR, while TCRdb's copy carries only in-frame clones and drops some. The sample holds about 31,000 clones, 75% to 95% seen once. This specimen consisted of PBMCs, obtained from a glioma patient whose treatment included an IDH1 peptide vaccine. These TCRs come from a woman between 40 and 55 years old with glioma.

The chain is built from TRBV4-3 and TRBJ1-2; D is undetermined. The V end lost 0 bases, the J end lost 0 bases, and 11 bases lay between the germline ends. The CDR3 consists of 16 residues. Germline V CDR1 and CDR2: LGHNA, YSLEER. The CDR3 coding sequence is TGCGCCAGCAGCCAAGACAGGAATAGGGCTAACTATGGCTACACCTTC. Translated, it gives CASSQDRNRANYGYTF.

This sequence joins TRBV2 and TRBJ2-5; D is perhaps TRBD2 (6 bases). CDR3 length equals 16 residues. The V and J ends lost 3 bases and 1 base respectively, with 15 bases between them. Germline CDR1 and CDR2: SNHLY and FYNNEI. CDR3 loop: CASSERVSGFQETQYF. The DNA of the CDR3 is TGTGCCAGCAGTGAGAGGGTTAGCGGCTTCCAAGAGACCCAGTACTTC.

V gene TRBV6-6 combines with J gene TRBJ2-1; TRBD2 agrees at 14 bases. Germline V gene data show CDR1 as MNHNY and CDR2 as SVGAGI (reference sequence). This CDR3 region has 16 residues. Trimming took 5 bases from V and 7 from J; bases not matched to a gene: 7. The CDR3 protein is CASSSPGLAGVNEQFF. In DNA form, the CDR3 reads TGTGCCAGCAGTAGCCCGGGACTAGCGGGAGTTAATGAGCAGTTCTTC.

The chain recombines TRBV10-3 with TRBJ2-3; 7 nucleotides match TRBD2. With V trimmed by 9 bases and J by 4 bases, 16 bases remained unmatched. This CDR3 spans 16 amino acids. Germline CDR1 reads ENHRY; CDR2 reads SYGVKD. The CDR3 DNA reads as TGTGCCATTCTTGAAGGTGCGCGGAGCGGGGCAGATACGCAGTATTTT. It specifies CAILEGARSGADTQYF.

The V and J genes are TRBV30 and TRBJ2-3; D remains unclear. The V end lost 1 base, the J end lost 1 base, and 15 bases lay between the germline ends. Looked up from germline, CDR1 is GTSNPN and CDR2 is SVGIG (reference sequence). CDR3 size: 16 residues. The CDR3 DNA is TGTGCCTGGAGTGAGACCCCATATAACCGCACAGATACGCAGTATTTT. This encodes CAWSETPYNRTDTQYF. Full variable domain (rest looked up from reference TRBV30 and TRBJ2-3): SQTIHQWPATLVQPVGSPLSLECTVEGTSNPNLYWYRQAAGRGLQLLFYSVGIGQISSEVPQNLSASRPQDRQFILSSKKLLLSDSGFYLCAWSETPYNRTDTQYFGPGTRLTVL.

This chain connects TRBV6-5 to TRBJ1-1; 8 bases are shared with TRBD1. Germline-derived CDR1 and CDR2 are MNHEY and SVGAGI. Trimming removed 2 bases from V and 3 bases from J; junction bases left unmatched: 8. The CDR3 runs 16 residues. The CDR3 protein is CASSYDRGKLDTEAFF. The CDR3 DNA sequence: TGTGCCAGCAGTTACGACAGGGGCAAATTGGACACTGAAGCTTTCTTT.

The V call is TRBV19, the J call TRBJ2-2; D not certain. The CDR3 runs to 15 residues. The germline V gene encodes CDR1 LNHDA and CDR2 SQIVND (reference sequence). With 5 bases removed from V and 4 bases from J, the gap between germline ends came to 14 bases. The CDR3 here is CASSPLTPSTGELFF. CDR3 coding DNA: TGTGCCAGTAGTCCCCTGACCCCCAGCACCGGGGAGCTGTTTTTT.

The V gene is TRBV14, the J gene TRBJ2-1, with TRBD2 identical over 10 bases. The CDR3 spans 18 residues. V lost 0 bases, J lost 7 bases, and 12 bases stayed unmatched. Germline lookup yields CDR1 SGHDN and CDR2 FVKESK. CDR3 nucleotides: TGTGCCAGCAGCCAAGAACCCAGCGGGGGGGCCCTAAGAAATGAGCAGTTCTTC. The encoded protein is CASSQEPSGGALRNEQFF.

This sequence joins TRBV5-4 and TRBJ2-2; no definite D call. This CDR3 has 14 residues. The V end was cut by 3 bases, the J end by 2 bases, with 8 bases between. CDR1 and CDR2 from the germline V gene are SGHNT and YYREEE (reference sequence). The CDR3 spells CASSWPENTGELFF. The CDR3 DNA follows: TGTGCCAGCAGCTGGCCGGAAAACACCGGGGAGCTGTTTTTT.

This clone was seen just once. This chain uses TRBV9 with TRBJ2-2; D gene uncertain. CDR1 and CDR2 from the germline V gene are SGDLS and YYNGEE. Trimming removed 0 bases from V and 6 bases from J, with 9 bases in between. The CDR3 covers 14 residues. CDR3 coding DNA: TGTGCCAGCAGCGTAGGAGGCCTGGCCGGGGAGCTGTTTTTT. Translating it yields CASSVGGLAGELFF.

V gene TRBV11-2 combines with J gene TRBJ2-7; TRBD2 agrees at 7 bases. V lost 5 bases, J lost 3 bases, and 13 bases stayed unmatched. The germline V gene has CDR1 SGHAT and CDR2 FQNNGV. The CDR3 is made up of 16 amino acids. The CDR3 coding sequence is TGTGCCAGCAGCCCTGTGAGCGGACTAGAATACTACGAGCAGTACTTC. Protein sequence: CASSPVSGLEYYEQYF.

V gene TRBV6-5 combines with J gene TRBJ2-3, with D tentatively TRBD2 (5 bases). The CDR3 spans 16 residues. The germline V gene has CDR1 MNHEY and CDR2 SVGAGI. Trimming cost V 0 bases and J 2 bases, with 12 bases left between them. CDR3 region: CASSYSRSGLTDTQYF. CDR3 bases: TGTGCCAGCAGTTACTCGAGAAGCGGACTCACAGATACGCAGTATTTT.

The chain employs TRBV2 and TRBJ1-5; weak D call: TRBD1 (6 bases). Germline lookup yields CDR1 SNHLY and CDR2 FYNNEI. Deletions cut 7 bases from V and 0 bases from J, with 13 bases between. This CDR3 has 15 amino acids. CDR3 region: CASTPGAYSNQPQHF. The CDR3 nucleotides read TGTGCCAGCACTCCGGGGGCATATAGCAATCAGCCCCAGCATTTT.

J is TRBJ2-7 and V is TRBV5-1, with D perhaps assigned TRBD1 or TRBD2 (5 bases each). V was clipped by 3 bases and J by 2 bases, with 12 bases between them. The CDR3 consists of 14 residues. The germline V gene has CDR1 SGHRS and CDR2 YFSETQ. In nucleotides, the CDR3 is TGCGCCAGCAGCTATTCGACAGCGGCCTACGAGCAGTACTTC. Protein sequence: CASSYSTAAYEQYF.

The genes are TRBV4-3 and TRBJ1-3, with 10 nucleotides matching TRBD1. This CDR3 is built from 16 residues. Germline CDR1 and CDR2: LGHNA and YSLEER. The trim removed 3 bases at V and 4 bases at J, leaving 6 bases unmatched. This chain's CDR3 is CASSQVDRGPGNTIYF. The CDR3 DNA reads TGCGCCAGCAGCCAGGTTGACAGGGGGCCCGGAAACACCATATATTTT.

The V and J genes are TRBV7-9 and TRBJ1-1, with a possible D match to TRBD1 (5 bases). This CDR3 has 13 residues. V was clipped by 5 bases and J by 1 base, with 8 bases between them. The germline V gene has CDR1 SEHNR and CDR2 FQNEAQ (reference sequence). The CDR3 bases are TGTGCCAGCAGCATCGGACAGAACACTGAAGCTTTCTTT. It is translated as CASSIGQNTEAFF. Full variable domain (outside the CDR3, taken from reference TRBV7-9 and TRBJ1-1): DTGVSQNPRHKITKRGQNVTFRCDPISEHNRLYWYRQTLGQGPEFLTYFQNEAQLEKSRLLSDRFSAERPKGSFSTLEIQRTEQGDSAMYLCASSIGQNTEAFFGQGTRLTVV.

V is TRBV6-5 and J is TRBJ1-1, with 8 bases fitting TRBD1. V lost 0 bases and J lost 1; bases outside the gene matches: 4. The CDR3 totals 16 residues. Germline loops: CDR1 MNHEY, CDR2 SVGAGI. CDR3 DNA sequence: TGTGCCAGCAGTTACTCGGGCAGGGGGCAGAACACTGAAGCTTTCTTT. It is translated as CASSYSGRGQNTEAFF.

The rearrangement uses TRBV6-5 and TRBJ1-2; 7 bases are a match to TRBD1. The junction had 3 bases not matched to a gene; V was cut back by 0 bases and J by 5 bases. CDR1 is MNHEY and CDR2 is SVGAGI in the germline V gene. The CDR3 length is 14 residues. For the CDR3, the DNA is TGTGCCAGCAGTTACTCTCCCAGGGGGTATGGCTACACCTTC. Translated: CASSYSPRGYGYTF.

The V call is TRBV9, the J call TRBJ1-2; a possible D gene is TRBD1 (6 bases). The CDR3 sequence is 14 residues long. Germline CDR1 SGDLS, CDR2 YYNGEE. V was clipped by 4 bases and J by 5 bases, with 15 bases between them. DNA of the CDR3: TGTGCCAGCAGCCCAGGACAGAATTTTTATGGCTACACCTTC. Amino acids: CASSPGQNFYGYTF.

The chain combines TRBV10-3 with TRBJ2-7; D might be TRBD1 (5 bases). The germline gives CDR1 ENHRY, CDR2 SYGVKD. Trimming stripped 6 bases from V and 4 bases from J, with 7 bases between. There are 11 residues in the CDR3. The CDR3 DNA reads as TGTGCCATCAGGACAGAGTACGAGCAGTACTTC. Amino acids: CAIRTEYEQYF.

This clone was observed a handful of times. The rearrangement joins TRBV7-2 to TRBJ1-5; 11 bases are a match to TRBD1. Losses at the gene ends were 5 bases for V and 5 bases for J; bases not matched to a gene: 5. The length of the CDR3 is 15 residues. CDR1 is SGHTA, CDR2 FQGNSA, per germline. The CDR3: CASSQGTGGYQPQHF. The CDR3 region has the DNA TGTGCCAGCAGCCAGGGGACAGGGGGGTATCAGCCCCAGCATTTT.

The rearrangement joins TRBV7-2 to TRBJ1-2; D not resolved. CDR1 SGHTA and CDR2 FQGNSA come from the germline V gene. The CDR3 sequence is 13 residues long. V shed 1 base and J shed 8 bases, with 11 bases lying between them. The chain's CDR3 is CASSLEWASGYTF. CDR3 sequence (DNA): TGTGCCAGCAGCTTAGAGTGGGCGTCAGGCTACACCTTC.

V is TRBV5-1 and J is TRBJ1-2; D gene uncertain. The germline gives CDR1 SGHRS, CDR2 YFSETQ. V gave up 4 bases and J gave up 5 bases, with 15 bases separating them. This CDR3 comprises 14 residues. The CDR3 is CASSLRGTRYGYTF. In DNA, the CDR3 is TGCGCCAGCAGCCTACGAGGAACTCGGTATGGCTACACCTTC.

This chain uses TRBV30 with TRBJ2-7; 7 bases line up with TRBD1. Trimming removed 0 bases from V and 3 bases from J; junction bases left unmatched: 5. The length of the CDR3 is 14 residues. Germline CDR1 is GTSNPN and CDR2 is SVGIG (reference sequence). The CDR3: CAWSVGGLDYEQYF. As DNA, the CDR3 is TGTGCCTGGAGTGTAGGGGGCCTTGACTACGAGCAGTACTTC.

This CDR3 reads CATSRVGNTEAFF. In DNA form, the CDR3 reads TGTGCCACCAGCAGAGTAGGGAACACTGAAGCTTTCTTT. This chain joins TRBV15 and TRBJ1-1; D not certain. The germline V and J ends were trimmed by 1 base and 1 base, with 4 bases remaining between them. The CDR3 is 13 residues long. From germline, CDR1 is LNHNV and CDR2 YYDKDF (reference sequence).

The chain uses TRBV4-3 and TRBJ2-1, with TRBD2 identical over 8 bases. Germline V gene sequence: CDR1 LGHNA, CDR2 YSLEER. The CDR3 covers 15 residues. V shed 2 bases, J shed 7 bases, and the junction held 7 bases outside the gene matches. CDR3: CASSQLRGGVNEQFF. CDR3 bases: TGCGCCAGCAGCCAACTCCGGGGGGGCGTGAATGAGCAGTTCTTC.

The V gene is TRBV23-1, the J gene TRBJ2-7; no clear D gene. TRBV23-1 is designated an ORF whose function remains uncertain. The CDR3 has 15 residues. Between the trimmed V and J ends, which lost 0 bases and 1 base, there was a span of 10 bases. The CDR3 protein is CASSQSGRKSYEQYF. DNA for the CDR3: TGCGCCAGCAGTCAATCGGGCAGGAAATCCTACGAGCAGTACTTC.

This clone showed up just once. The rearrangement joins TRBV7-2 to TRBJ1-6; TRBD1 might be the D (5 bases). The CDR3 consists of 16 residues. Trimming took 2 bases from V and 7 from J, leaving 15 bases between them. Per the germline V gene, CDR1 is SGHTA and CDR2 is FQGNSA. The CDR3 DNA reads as TGTGCCAGCAGCTTACAGGGAGATGCTATAAATTCACCCCTCCACTTT. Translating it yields CASSLQGDAINSPLHF.

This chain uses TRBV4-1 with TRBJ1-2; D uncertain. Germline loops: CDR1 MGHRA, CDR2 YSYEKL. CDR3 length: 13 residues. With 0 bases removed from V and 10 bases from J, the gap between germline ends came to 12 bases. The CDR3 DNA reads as TGCGCCAGCAGCCAAGATATCGGGTACCTCTACACCTTC. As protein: CASSQDIGYLYTF.

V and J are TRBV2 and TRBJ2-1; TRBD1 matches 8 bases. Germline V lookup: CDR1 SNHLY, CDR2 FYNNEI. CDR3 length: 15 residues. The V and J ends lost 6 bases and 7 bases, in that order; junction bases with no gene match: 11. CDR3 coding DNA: TGTGCCAGCAGCGCCTTAGGACAGGGAATAAATGAGCAGTTCTTC. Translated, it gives CASSALGQGINEQFF.

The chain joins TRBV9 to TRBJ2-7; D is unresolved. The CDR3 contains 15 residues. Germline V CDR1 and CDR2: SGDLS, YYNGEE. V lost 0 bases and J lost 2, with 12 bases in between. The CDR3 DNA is TGTGCCAGCAGCGTAGATCTGGACCAGACCTACGAGCAGTACTTC. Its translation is CASSVDLDQTYEQYF.